The 17 T cell receptor beta chains below come from one sample, sequenced in a study of cytomegalovirus exposure and HLA in healthy donors. The PCR used 60 Vbeta and 13 Jbeta primers. Only in-frame clones appear in the TCRdb table, and some are missing; sequencing was by immunoSEQ multiplex PCR. This table holds more than 90,000 clones, 75% to 85% found once. Material for sequencing was PBMCs. The source of these receptors is a woman aged 18-29 years in good health and CMV-seropositive.

This chain's CDR3 is CASSLYSGTLSNQPQHF. CDR3 coding DNA: TGTGCCAGCAGTCTATATTCCGGGACACTTAGCAATCAGCCCCAGCATTTT. The rearrangement joins TRBV28 to TRBJ1-5, with TRBD1 as a possible D gene (6 bases). Germline CDR1 and CDR2: MDHEN and SYDVKM. V dropped 5 bases and J dropped 0 bases, with 17 bases sitting between them. The CDR3 consists of 17 residues. The full variable domain, rest sourced from reference TRBV28 and TRBJ1-5, is DVKVTQSSRYLVKRTGEKVFLECVQDMDHENMFWYRQDPGLGLRLIYFSYDVKMKEKGDIPEGYSVSREKKERFSLILESASTNQTSMYLCASSLYSGTLSNQPQHFGDGTRLSIL.

This sequence joins TRBV7-9 and TRBJ1-2; a weak D match, TRBD1 (5 bases). Germline lookup yields CDR1 SEHNR and CDR2 FQNEAQ (reference sequence). V was clipped by 2 bases and J by 4 bases, with 8 bases between them. The CDR3 runs 13 residues. The chain's CDR3 is CASSLPGPYGYTF. The CDR3 coding sequence is TGTGCCAGCAGCTTACCAGGGCCCTATGGCTACACCTTC.

The chain couples TRBV9 to TRBJ2-7; perhaps TRBD2 as D (7 bases). From germline, CDR1 is SGDLS and CDR2 YYNGEE. The CDR3 runs to 17 residues. V was cut by 3 bases and J by 1 base, with 20 bases left in between. In DNA, the CDR3 is TGTGCCAGCAGCGCGCAGGGGAGCGGGAAGTCTTCCTACGAGCAGTACTTC. It codes for CASSAQGSGKSSYEQYF.

The chain uses TRBV27 and TRBJ2-1; the D gene is possibly TRBD1 (5 bases). The CDR3 length is 13 residues. CDR1 MNHEY and CDR2 SMNVEV come from the germline V gene (reference sequence). The germline V and J ends were trimmed by 5 bases and 7 bases, with 12 bases remaining between them. The CDR3 nucleotides are TGTGCCAGCAGTACCGACTGGACAAATGAGCAGTTCTTC. It specifies CASSTDWTNEQFF.

The chain employs TRBV5-1 and TRBJ1-4; 7 nucleotides match TRBD1. Trimming cost V 4 bases and J 3 bases; bases outside gene matches: 9. Germline V gene lookup returns CDR1 SGHRS and CDR2 YFSETQ. CDR3 size: 16 residues. CDR3 residues: CASSQNPGTANEKLFF. In DNA, the CDR3 is TGCGCCAGCAGCCAAAACCCCGGGACAGCTAATGAAAAACTGTTTTTT. Using reference TRBV5-1 and TRBJ1-4 for the parts outside the CDR3, the full variable domain is KAGVTQTPRYLIKTRGQQVTLSCSPISGHRSVSWYQQTPGQGLQFLFEYFSETQRNKGNFPGRFSGRQFSNSRSEMNVSTLELGDSALYLCASSQNPGTANEKLFFGSGTQLSVL.

This rearrangement joins TRBV2 to TRBJ2-3; D is possibly TRBD2 (6 bases). This CDR3 region has 12 residues. V was pared by 6 bases and J by 6 bases, with 10 bases between. Germline V gives CDR1 SNHLY, CDR2 FYNNEI. The CDR3 is CASRASGDTQYF. For the CDR3, the DNA is TGTGCCAGCAGAGCAAGCGGGGATACGCAGTATTTT. The variable domain in full, completed from reference TRBV2 and TRBJ2-3, reads EPEVTQTPSHQVTQMGQEVILRCVPISNHLYFYWYRQILGQKVEFLVSFYNNEISEKSEIFDDQFSVERPDGSNFTLKIRSTKLEDSAMYFCASRASGDTQYFGPGTRLTVL.

The chain couples TRBV5-1 to TRBJ2-2; D is unclear. Germline CDR1 SGHRS, CDR2 YFSETQ. The CDR3 runs 15 residues. V was shortened by 2 bases and J by 1 base, with 9 bases between the two germline ends. The CDR3 DNA reads as TGCGCCAGCAGCTTCCGAGGCGGGAACACCGGGGAGCTGTTTTTT. It yields the protein CASSFRGGNTGELFF.

CDR3 loop: CASSFTGTGGEKLFF. The CDR3 DNA reads as TGTGCCAGCAGCTTTACCGGGACAGGGGGAGAAAAACTGTTTTTT. This sequence joins TRBV6-5 and TRBJ1-4; 11 bases agree with TRBD1. The CDR3 sequence is 15 residues long. Per the germline V gene, CDR1 is MNHEY and CDR2 is SVGAGI. The trim removed 6 bases at V and 8 bases at J, leaving 8 bases unmatched.

V gene TRBV5-4 combines with J gene TRBJ2-7; 10 bases are a match to TRBD2. The CDR3 has 16 amino acids. Germline CDR1 and CDR2: SGHNT and YYREEE (reference sequence). Germline trimming cut 0 bases from V and 6 bases from J; bases unmatched to any gene: 9. Here the CDR3 reads CASSLGGLAGAGEQYF. CDR3 DNA: TGTGCCAGCAGCTTGGGGGGGCTAGCGGGAGCGGGCGAGCAGTACTTC.

The chain carries TRBV25-1 and TRBJ1-5; D gene ambiguous. V dropped 6 bases and J dropped 6 bases, with 15 bases sitting between them. CDR1 and CDR2 (germline): MGHDK, SYGVNS. The CDR3 runs 14 residues. The CDR3 here is CASSPWGEAQPQHF. The CDR3 DNA sequence: TGTGCCAGCAGCCCATGGGGAGAGGCTCAGCCCCAGCATTTT.

V gene TRBV2 combines with J gene TRBJ2-3, with D unclear. The CDR3 loop spans 13 amino acids. Germline V gene data show CDR1 as SNHLY and CDR2 as FYNNEI. V lost 3 bases and J lost 0, with 4 bases in between. The CDR3 DNA follows: TGTGCCAGCAGTGATTCTAGCACAGATACGCAGTATTTT. It is translated as CASSDSSTDTQYF.

The chain links TRBV5-4 to TRBJ2-7, with a weak D call TRBD1 (6 bases). V gave up 3 bases and J gave up 3 bases, with 13 bases separating them. The CDR3 spans 14 residues. Germline V gene sequence: CDR1 SGHNT, CDR2 YYREEE (reference sequence). CDR3 coding DNA: TGTGCCAGCAGCTCACAGGGAGTTAACTACGAGCAGTACTTC. Protein: CASSSQGVNYEQYF.

The V gene is TRBV10-3, the J gene TRBJ1-4; the D is unclear. V was trimmed by 10 bases and J by 0 bases, leaving 15 bases between them. In germline, CDR1 is ENHRY, CDR2 SYGVKD. This CDR3 has 15 amino acids. CDR3 DNA: TGTGCCACCCCGACATATCCAGCAACTAATGAAAAACTGTTTTTT. This gives the protein CATPTYPATNEKLFF.

V usage is TRBV6-1 and J usage is TRBJ2-7, with D possibly TRBD2 on 6 matching bases. V lost 7 bases to trimming and J lost 0 bases, with 10 bases between them. Germline CDR1 is MNHNS and CDR2 is SASEGT. This CDR3 spans 13 amino acids. In DNA form, the CDR3 reads TGTGCCAGCATGGCTAGCGCCTCCTACGAGCAGTACTTC. This translates into CASMASASYEQYF.

The rearrangement joins TRBV10-3 to TRBJ2-7, with 11 bases fitting TRBD2. CDR3 size: 21 residues. Germline CDR1 ENHRY, CDR2 SYGVKD. Germline trimming cut 0 bases from V and 0 bases from J; bases unmatched to any gene: 16. In DNA, the CDR3 is TGTGCCATCAGTGAGTCGTATTGGGGGTTAGCGGGAGGGGAGAGCTCCTACGAGCAGTACTTC. Amino acids: CAISESYWGLAGGESSYEQYF.

The V and J genes are TRBV7-8 and TRBJ2-1; TRBD2 matches at 7 bases. The CDR3 runs 16 residues. V lost 3 bases and J lost 6; bases outside the gene matches: 11. Germline V gene lookup returns CDR1 SGHVS and CDR2 FQNEAQ. CDR3 nucleotide sequence: TGTGCCAGCAGCTTCTCTAGCGGAGTGGGGTTCAATGAGCAGTTCTTC. It yields the protein CASSFSSGVGFNEQFF.

The chain carries TRBV7-6 and TRBJ1-2, with TRBD1 identical over 9 bases. Germline V gives CDR1 SGHVS, CDR2 FNYEAQ. The CDR3 sequence is 17 residues long. V was clipped by 2 bases and J by 0 bases; unmatched bases: 7. The CDR3 loop is CASSLFEGQGSNYGYTF. The CDR3 DNA reads as TGTGCCAGCAGCTTATTTGAGGGACAGGGTTCTAACTATGGCTACACCTTC.